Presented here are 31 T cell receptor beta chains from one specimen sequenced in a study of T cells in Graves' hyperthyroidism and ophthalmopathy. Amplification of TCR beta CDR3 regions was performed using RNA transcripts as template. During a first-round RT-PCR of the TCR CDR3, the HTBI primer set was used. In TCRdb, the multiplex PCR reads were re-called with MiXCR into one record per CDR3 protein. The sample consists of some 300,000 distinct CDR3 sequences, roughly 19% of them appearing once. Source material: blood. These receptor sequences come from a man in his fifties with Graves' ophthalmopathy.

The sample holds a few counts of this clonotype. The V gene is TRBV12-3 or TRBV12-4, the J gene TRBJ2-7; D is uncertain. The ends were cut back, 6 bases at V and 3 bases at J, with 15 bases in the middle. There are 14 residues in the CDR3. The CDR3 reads CASSPTPTGYEQYF. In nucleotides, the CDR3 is TGTGCCAGCAGCCCGACCCCAACGGGCTACGAGCAGTACTTC.

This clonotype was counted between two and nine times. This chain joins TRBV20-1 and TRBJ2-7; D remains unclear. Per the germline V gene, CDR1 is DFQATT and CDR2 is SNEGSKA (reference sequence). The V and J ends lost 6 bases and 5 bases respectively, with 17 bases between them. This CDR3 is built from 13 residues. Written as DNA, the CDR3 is TGCAGTGCCTCCCGGTCCCCTGGGGACGAGCAGTACTTC. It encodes CSASRSPGDEQYF.

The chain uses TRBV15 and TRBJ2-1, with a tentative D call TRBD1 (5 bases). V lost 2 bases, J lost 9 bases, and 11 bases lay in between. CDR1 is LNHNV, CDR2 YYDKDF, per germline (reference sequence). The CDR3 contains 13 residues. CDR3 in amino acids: CATSRSTDSEQFF. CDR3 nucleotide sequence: TGTGCCACCAGCAGATCGACTGACAGTGAGCAGTTCTTC.

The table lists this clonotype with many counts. The CDR3 DNA reads TGTGCCAGCAGATTGGACAGGGGGATCACTGAAGCTTTCTTT. Its protein is CASRLDRGITEAFF. This rearrangement joins TRBV6-2 or TRBV6-3 to TRBJ1-1, with TRBD1 identical over 10 bases. The germline V gene encodes CDR1 MNHEY and CDR2 SVGEGT. The CDR3 consists of 14 residues. Trimming at V came to 6 bases and at J to 4 bases, leaving 5 bases not matched to a gene.

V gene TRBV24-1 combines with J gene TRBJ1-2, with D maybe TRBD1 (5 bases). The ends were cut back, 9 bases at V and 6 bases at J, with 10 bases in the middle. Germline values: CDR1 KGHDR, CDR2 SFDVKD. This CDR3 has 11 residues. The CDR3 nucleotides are TGTGCCACCTCGGGGCAGGATGGCTACACCTTC. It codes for CATSGQDGYTF.

The CDR3 region is CASSETEPWSYNEQFF. CDR3 coding DNA: TGTGCCAGCAGTGAAACGGAGCCATGGTCCTACAATGAGCAGTTCTTC. The J gene is TRBJ2-1, the V gene TRBV6-1; D uncertain. The CDR3 runs 16 residues. Germline V CDR1 and CDR2: MNHNS, SASEGT. V shed 2 bases and J shed 1 base, with 12 bases lying between them.

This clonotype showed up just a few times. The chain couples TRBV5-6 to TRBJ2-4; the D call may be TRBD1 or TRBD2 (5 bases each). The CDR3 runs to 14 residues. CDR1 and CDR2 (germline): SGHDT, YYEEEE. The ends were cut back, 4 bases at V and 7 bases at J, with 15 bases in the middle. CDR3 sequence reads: CASSHTLGANIQYF. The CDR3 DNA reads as TGTGCCAGCAGCCACACCCTCGGGGCTAACATTCAGTACTTC.

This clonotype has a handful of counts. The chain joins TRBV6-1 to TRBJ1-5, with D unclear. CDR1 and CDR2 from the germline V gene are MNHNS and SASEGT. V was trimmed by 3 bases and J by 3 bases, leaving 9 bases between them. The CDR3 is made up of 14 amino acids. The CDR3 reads CASSELGNNQPQHF. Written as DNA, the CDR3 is TGTGCCAGCAGTGAGTTGGGAAACAATCAGCCCCAGCATTTT.

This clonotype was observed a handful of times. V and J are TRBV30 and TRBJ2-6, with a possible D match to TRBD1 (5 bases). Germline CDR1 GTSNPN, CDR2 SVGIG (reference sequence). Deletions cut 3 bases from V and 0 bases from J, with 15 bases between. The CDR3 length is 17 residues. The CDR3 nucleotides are TGTGCCTGGAGCGGAGACAGCGTCTTCTCTGGGGCCAACGTCCTGACTTTC. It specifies CAWSGDSVFSGANVLTF.

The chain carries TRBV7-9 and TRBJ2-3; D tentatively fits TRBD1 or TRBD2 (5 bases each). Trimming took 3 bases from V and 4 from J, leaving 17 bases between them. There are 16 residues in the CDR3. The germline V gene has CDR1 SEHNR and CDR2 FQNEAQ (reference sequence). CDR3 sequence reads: CASSFNSRDDPDTQYF. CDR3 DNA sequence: TGTGCCAGCAGCTTTAATTCCAGGGACGATCCAGATACGCAGTATTTT.

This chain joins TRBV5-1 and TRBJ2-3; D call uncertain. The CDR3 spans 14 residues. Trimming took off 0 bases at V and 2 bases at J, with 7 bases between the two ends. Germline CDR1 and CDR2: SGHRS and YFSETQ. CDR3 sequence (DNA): TGCGCCAGCAGCTTGGAACAAGCCACAGATACGCAGTATTTT. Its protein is CASSLEQATDTQYF.

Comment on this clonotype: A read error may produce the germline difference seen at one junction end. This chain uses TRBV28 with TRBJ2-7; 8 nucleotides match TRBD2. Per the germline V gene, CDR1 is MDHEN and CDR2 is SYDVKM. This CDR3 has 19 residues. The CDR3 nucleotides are TGTGTCAGCAGTTTCCCCATTTTAGCGGGACCCTCCATTAGCTACGAGCAGTACTTC. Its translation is CVSSFPILAGPSISYEQYF.

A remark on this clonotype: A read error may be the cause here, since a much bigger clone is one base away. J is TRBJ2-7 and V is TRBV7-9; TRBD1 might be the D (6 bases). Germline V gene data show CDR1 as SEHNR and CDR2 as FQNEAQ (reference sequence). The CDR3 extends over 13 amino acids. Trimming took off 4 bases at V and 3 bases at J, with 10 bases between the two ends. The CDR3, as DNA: TGTGCCAGCAGCTCCCGGGACATCTACGAGCAGTACTTC. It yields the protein CASSSRDIYEQYF.

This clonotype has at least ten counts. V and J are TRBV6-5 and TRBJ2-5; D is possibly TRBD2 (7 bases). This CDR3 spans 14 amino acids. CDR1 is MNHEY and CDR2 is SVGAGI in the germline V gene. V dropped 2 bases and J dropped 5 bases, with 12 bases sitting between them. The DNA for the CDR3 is TGTGCCAGCAGTTACCGGGGGGCTAGCGAGACCCAGTACTTC. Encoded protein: CASSYRGASETQYF.

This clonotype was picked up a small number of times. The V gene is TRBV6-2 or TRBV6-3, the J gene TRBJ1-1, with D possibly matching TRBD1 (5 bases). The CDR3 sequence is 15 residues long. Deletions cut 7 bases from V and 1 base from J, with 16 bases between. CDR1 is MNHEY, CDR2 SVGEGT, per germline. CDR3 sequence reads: CASIYRTPRNTEAFF. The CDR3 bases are TGTGCCAGCATCTACAGGACGCCGAGGAACACTGAAGCTTTCTTT.

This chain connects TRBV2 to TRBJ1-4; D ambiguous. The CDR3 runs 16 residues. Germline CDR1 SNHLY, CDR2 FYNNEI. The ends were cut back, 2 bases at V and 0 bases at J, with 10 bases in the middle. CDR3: CASSESWDPTNEKLFF. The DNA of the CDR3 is TGTGCCAGCAGTGAAAGTTGGGATCCAACTAATGAAAAACTGTTTTTT. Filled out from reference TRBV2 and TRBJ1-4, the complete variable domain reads EPEVTQTPSHQVTQMGQEVILRCVPISNHLYFYWYRQILGQKVEFLVSFYNNEISEKSEIFDDQFSVERPDGSNFTLKIRSTKLEDSAMYFCASSESWDPTNEKLFFGSGTQLSVL.

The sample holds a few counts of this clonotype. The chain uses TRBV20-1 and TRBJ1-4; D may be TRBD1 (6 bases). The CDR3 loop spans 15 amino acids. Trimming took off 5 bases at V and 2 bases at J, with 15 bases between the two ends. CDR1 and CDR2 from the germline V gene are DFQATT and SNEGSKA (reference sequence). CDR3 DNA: TGCAGTGCTCAAGGAACAGGGATGACTAATGAAAAACTGTTTTTT. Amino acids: CSAQGTGMTNEKLFF.

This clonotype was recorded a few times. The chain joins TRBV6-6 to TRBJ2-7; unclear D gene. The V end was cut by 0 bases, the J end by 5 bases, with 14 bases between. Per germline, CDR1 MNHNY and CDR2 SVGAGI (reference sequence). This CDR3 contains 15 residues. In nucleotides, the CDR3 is TGTGCCAGCAGTTACTCGAGGCCCCTGATGGACGAGCAGTACTTC. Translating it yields CASSYSRPLMDEQYF.

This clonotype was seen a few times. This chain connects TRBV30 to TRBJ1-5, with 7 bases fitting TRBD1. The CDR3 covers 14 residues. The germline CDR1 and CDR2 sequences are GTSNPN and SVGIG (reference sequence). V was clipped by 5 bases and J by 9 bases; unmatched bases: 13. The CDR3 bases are TGTGCCTGGGGGGGCCGACAGGGAAAGAGGCCCCAGCATTTT. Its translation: CAWGGRQGKRPQHF.

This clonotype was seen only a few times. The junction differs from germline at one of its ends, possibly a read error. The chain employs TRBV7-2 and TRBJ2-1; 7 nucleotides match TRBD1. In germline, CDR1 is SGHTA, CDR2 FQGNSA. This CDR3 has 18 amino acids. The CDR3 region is CASSPGNPGQRTYSEQFF. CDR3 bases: TGTGCCAGCAGCCCAGGGAATCCGGGACAGAGAACTTACAGTGAGCAGTTCTTC.

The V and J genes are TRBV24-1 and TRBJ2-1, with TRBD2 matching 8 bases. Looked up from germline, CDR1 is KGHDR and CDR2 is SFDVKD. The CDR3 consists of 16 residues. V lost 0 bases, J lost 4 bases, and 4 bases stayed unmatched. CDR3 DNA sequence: TGTGCCACCAGTGATTTGGCGGGAGGCCCTTACAATGAGCAGTTCTTC. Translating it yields CATSDLAGGPYNEQFF.

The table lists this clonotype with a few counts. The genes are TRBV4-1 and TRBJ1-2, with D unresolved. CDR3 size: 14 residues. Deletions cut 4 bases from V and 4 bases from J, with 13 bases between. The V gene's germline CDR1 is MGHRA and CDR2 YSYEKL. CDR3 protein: CASSLGPSRYGYTF. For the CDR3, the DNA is TGCGCCAGCAGCCTCGGACCATCCCGCTATGGCTACACCTTC.

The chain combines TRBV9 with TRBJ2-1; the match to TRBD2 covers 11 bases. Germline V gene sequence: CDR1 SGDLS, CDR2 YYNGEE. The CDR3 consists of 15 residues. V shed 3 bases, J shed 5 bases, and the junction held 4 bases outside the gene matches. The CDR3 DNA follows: TGTGCCAGCAGCGGGGGGGGACTAGCGGACAATGAGCAGTTCTTC. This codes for CASSGGGLADNEQFF. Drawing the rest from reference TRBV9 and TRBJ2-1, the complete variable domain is DSGVTQTPKHLITATGQRVTLRCSPRSGDLSVYWYQQSLDQGLQFLIQYYNGEERAKGNILERFSAQQFPDLHSELNLSSLELGDSALYFCASSGGGLADNEQFFGPGTRLTVL.

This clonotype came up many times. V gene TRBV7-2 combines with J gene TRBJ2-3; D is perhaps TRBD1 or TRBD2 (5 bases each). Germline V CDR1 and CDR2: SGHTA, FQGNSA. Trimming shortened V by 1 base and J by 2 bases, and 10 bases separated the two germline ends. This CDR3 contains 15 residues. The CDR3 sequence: CASSLDGGPTDTQYF. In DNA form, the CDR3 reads TGTGCCAGCAGCTTAGATGGGGGACCCACAGATACGCAGTATTTT.

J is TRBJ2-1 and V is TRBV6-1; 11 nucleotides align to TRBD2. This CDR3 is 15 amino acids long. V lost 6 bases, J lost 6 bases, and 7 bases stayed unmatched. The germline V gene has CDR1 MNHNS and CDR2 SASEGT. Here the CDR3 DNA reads TGTGCCAGCAGCCCTACTAGCGGGAGAGGCAATGAGCAGTTCTTC. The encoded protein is CASSPTSGRGNEQFF.

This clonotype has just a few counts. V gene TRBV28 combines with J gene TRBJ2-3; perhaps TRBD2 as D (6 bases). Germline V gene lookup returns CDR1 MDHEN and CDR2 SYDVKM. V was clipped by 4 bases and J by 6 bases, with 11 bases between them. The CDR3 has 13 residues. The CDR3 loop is CASSYGRSDTQYF. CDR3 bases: TGTGCCAGCAGTTATGGGAGGTCGGATACGCAGTATTTT. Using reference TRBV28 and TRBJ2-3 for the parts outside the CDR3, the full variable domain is DVKVTQSSRYLVKRTGEKVFLECVQDMDHENMFWYRQDPGLGLRLIYFSYDVKMKEKGDIPEGYSVSREKKERFSLILESASTNQTSMYLCASSYGRSDTQYFGPGTRLTVL.

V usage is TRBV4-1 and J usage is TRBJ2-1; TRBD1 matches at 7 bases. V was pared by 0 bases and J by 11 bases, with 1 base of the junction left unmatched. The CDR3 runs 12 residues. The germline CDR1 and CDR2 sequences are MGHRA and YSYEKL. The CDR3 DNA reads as TGCGCCAGCAGCCAAGAGAGGGGGCAGCAGTTCTTC. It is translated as CASSQERGQQFF.

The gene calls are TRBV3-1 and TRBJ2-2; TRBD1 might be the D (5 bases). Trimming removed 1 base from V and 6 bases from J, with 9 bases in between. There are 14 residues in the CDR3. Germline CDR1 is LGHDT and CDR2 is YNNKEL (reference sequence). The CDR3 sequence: CASSQAQGSGELFF. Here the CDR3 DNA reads TGTGCCAGCAGCCAAGCCCAGGGCTCCGGGGAGCTGTTTTTT.

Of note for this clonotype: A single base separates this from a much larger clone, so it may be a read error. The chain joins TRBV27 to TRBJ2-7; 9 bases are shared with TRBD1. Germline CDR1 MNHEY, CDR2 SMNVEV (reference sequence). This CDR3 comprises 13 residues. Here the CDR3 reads CACSADNRGQQYF. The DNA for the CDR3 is TGTGCCTGCAGTGCCGACAACAGGGGGCAGCAGTACTTC.

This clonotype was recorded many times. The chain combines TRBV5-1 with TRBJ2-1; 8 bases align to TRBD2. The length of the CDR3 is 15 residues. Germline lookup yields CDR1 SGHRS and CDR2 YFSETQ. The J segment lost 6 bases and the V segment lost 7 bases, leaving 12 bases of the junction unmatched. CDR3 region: CASREAAGVSNEQFF. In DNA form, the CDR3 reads TGCGCCAGCCGAGAGGCAGCGGGAGTAAGCAATGAGCAGTTCTTC.

The CDR3 nucleotides read TGTGCCTGGGATGTCCTGAGTTATGGCTACACCTTC. Translating it yields CAWDVLSYGYTF. The chain employs TRBV30 and TRBJ1-2; D uncertain. This CDR3 has 12 amino acids. The germline V and J ends were trimmed by 5 bases and 5 bases, with 12 bases remaining between them. CDR1 and CDR2 (germline): GTSNPN, SVGIG (reference sequence).